This T cell receptor (beta chain) is from a study of blood T cell repertoires in COVID-19 (dated by TCRdb to between 2020 and 2021). Describing the broader study: The collaborator samples originated in the United States, Italy and Spain and spanned the acute and convalescent phases of COVID-19. Where HLA class I and class II types were available, the types were taken from metadata supplied by the sample provider, not from assay-based typing. The repertoires were released in a freely available public database intended as a resource for research on the immune response to SARS-CoV-2. A de-identified subject ID, COVID-19 status, age in years and sex were almost always included in the sample metadata. Samples were obtained from the ongoing ImmuneRACE study (first 160 participants) and from approximately 1,200 subjects provided by 6 global collaborators. The material from the prospective study consisted of cDNA or gDNA derived from T cells, B-cell-depleted T cells, or PBMCs. Subjects who had been exposed to COVID-19, were actively infected with it, or had recovered from it provided the deeply sampled blood TCRbeta repertoires that made up the dataset. What the research found in general, with its limitations: How much clinical and demographic metadata was included differed by source and by participant, and the metadata was provided uncurated.

In the germline V gene (reference sequence), CDR1 corresponds to MNHEY and CDR2 to SMNVEV. V is cut by 4 bases and J by 7 bases, and the space between the germline ends is 25 bases. From cysteine to phenylalanine, the CDR3 is 17 amino acids long. Only the CDR3 region is kept as DNA, spanning 51 bases read in frame from base 1. Participants in the prospective study were enrolled through a virtual design, were aged roughly 18 to 100 years, and lived in 24 United States geographic areas. In the prospective study, cohorts were assigned on the basis of participant-reported clinical history obtained from a screening survey and a study questionnaire. Exposed participants had been in contact, within 2 weeks of entering the study, with a person who had a PCR-confirmed or clinician-diagnosed case of COVID-19. Each participant in the prospective study had whole blood, serum and a nasopharyngeal or oropharyngeal swab collected by mobile phlebotomists. Participants in the prospective study had the option to provide additional blood draws and questionnaires over a roughly 2-month period. Prospective study blood samples were shipped either frozen or at room temperature before DNA extraction.

Points on this clone: Its antigen target is currently unknown. Base-call qualities are not available, and no considerably larger clone is one nucleotide away.

TCRbeta CDR3 regions were amplified from genomic DNA by means of the immunoSEQ Assay, a bias-controlled multiplex PCR. Regarding the original processing steps: Within the assay, amplification of reference gene primers was used to estimate how many nucleated cells each sample contained. Sequence reads were collapsed and filtered to measure the absolute abundance of every unique TCRbeta CDR3 rearrangement. For each sample, productive Simpson clonality was calculated by taking the square root of Simpson's diversity index across productive rearrangements. This immuneACCESS table, as held by TCRdb, lists in-frame sequences with V and J called but not all clones. Of the missing ones, under half trace to an unresolved V gene in checked studies; the others have no known cause. V and J calls and clone size are those listed in that table; D and trimming were worked out from the DNA. Here the sample has some 180,000 clones; roughly three quarters occur a single time. About an eighth of the sample goes to the ten largest clones.

The sequenced sample consisted of PBMCs or T cells enriched from blood (not recorded which). The source is a man in his sixties who had been exposed to COVID-19. Rearrangement joined TRBV27 to TRBJ1-2; 5 matching bases give a weak D call of TRBD1. CDR3 sequence: CASSSMILGPAGVGYTF. The DNA sequence reads TGTGCCAGCAGTTCGATGATCCTGGGACCGGCGGGGGTTGGCTACACCTTC.